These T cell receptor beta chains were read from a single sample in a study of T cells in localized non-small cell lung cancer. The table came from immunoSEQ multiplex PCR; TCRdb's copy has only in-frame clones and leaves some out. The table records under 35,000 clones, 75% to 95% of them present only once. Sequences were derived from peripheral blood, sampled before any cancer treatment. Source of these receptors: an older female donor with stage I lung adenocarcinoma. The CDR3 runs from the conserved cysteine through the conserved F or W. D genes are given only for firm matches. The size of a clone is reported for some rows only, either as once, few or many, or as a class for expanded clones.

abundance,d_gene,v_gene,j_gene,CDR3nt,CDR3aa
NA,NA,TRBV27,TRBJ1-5,TGTGCCAGCAGTTTAGGGAGCAATCAGCCCCAGCATTTT,CASSLGSNQPQHF
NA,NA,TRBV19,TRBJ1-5,TGTGCCAGTAGTATCGATAGGGCGTTGAGCAATCAGCCCCAGCATTTT,CASSIDRALSNQPQHF
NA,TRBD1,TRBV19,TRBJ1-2,TGTGCCAGTAGTATCAGGATGGGACAGGGGACTCCTAACTATGGCTACACCTTC,CASSIRMGQGTPNYGYTF
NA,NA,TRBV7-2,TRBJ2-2,TGTGCCAGCAGCTTAGTGCCCCAATACACCGGGGAGCTGTTTTTT,CASSLVPQYTGELFF
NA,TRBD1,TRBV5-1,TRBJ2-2,TGCGCCAGCAGCTTGGGGGGGACAGAGGACACCGGGGAGCTGTTTTTT,CASSLGGTEDTGELFF
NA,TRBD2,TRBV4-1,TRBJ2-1,TGCGCCAGCAGCCAGGCGTCAACTAGCGGGAGTAATGAGCAGTTCTTC,CASSQASTSGSNEQFF
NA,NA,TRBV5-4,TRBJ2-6,TGTGCCAGCAGCTTACAAAGGGGCTCTGGGGCCAACGTCCTGACTTTC,CASSLQRGSGANVLTF
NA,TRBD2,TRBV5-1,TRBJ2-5,TGCGCCAGCAGCGCCGGACTAGCGGGAGAGACCCAGTACTTC,CASSAGLAGETQYF
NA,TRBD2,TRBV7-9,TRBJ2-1,TGTGCCAGCAGCTCTATAGCGGGTTCGGGGTACAATGAGCAGTTCTTC,CASSSIAGSGYNEQFF
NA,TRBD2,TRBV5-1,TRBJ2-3,TGCGCCAGCAGCCCGGCCCCCGCGGGAGGGCAAGGAGATACGCAGTATTTT,CASSPAPAGGQGDTQYF
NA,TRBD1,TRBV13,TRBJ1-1,TGTGCCAGCAGCGCACAGGGGTGGGGCAACACTGAAGCTTTCTTT,CASSAQGWGNTEAFF
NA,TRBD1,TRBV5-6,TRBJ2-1,TGTGCCAGCAGCTCCCAAAGGGACAGGCGTCAAACTGAGCAGTTCTTC,CASSSQRDRRQTEQFF
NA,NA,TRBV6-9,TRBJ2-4,TGTGCCATCTCCCATCCGGACGGACCCCGAAACATTCAGTACTTC,CAISHPDGPRNIQYF
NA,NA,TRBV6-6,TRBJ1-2,TGTGCCAGCAGTCACCGGGACGGGTCGTGGTGGGGCTACACCTTC,CASSHRDGSWWGYTF
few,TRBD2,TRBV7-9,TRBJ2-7,TGTGCCAGCAGCCGAGCTAGCGGGGGCACATCCGAGCAGTACTTC,CASSRASGGTSEQYF
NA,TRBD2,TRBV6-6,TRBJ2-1,TGTGCCAGCAAGGCTAGCGGGGAGGAAGAGCAGTTCTTC,CASKASGEEEQFF
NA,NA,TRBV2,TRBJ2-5,TGTGCCACTAAACGGGACCAAAAAAAAGAGACCCAGTACTTC,CATKRDQKKETQYF
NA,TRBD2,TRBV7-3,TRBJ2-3,TGTGCCAGCTCCCCCGGGCGGGGGAACACAGATACGCAGTATTTT,CASSPGRGNTDTQYF
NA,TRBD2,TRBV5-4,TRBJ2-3,TGTGCCAGCAGCGACGGACTAGCGGGAGGGCTGAAGAGCACAGATACGCAGTATTTT,CASSDGLAGGLKSTDTQYF
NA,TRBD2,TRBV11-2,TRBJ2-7,TGTGCCAGCAGCTTGGAGCGGGGGACCTACGAGCAGTACTTC,CASSLERGTYEQYF
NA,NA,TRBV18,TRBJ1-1,TGTGCCAGCTCATCAATGAACACTGAAGCTTTCTTT,CASSSMNTEAFF
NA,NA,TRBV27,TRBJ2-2,TGTGCCAGCGGGTCTCGTAGTAACACCGGGGAGCTGTTTTTT,CASGSRSNTGELFF
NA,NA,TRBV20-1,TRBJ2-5,TGCAGTGCTAGCGAAGAGACCCAGTACTTC,CSASEETQYF
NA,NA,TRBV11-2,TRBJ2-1,TGTGCCAGCAGCTTAGATCTAATCGGTGGCAGTTTCGGGCAGTTCTTC,CASSLDLIGGSFGQFF
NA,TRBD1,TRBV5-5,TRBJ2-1,TGTGCCAGCAGCTACTCGGGACAGGGAGGTAATGAGCAGTTCTTC,CASSYSGQGGNEQFF
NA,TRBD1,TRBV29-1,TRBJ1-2,TGCAGCGTTGACCCACAGGGGGATAGCGGCTACACCTTC,CSVDPQGDSGYTF
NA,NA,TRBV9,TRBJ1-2,TGTGCCAGCTCGGATGCCGGCAGGCCAACTGGCTATGGCTACACCTTC,CASSDAGRPTGYGYTF
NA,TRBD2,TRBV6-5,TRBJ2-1,TGTGCCACTCAACGGGAGGGGGGGGATGAGCAGTTCTTC,CATQREGGDEQFF
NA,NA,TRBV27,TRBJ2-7,TGTGCCAGCAGTTATTCTTGGTTTCTCGACGAGCAGTACTTC,CASSYSWFLDEQYF
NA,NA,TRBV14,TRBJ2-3,TGTGCCAGCAGCCAAGGTATCACCGACACAGATACGCAGTATTTT,CASSQGITDTDTQYF
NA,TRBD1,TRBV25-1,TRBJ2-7,TGTGCCAGCAGCCCCGCGGGACAGGGTGTTTTCGAGCAGTACTTC,CASSPAGQGVFEQYF
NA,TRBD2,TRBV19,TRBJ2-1,TGTGCCAGTAGTATAGCCCTAGCGGGGCTAAATGAGCAGTTCTTC,CASSIALAGLNEQFF
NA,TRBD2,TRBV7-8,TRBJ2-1,TGTGCCAGCAGCTTAGCCGGACCGGGACTAGGTAACAATGAGCAGTTCTTC,CASSLAGPGLGNNEQFF
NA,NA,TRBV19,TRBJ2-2,TGTGCCAGTAGTACCTCATTGGCCGGGGAGCTGTTTTTT,CASSTSLAGELFF
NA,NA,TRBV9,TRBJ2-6,TGTGCCAGCAGCACAAGGGGGGACACCTACTCTGGGGCCAACGTCCTGACTTTC,CASSTRGDTYSGANVLTF
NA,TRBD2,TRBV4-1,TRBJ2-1,TGCGCCAGCAGCCAAGAAGCGGGGGGGAATGAGCAGTTCTTC,CASSQEAGGNEQFF
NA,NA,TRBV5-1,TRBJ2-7,TGCGCCAGCAGCTTATCGCCATACTACGAGCAGTACTTC,CASSLSPYYEQYF